What follows are 26 T cell receptor beta chains derived from one specimen sequenced in a study of regulatory T cells in long-lasting Graves disease. Time point given: persistent/refractory GD, antithyroid drugs over 5 years with positive TRAb. PBMCs provided the RNA from which the TCR library was made. Through Arm-PCR of CDR3 regions and iRepertoire HTBI primers, TCR beta libraries were built. Via MiXCR, TCRdb re-called the multiplex PCR reads, giving one row per CDR3 protein. This sample has about 460,000 distinct CDR3 sequences; 22% occur once, and the top ten carry over 10%. The input for sequencing was peripheral blood mononuclear cells (PBMCs), taken when the disease was refractory, from a patient treated with antithyroid drugs. Receptor source: a female donor with Graves disease.

This clonotype was seen repeatedly, ten times or more. The rearrangement links TRBV20-1 to TRBJ2-5; D tentatively fits TRBD1 or TRBD2 (6 bases each). V was pared by 4 bases and J by 5 bases, with 8 bases between. Germline V lookup: CDR1 DFQATT, CDR2 SNEGSKA (reference sequence). CDR3 length: 11 amino acids. For the CDR3, the DNA is TGCAGTGCTATGGGGGGCGAGACCCAGTACTTC. Translated, it gives CSAMGGETQYF.

Notes on this clonotype: It may be a read error: a sequence one base away is much more abundant. The chain joins TRBV7-2 to TRBJ1-2; D possibly corresponds to TRBD1 (5 bases). This CDR3 region has 14 residues. Germline CDR1 reads SGHTA; CDR2 reads FQGNSA. The CDR3 bases are TGTGTCTCCAAAAGTGGGGGTTTGAACTATGGCTACACCTTC. Translation gives CVSKSGGLNYGYTF. Full variable domain (rest looked up from reference TRBV7-2 and TRBJ1-2): GAGVSQSPSNKVTEKGKDVELRCDPISGHTALYWYRQSLGQGLEFLIYFQGNSAPDKSGLPSDRFSAERTGGSVSTLTIQRTQQEDSAVYLCVSKSGGLNYGYTFGSGTRLTVV.

This clonotype has a handful of counts. CDR3 DNA sequence: TGTGCCAGCAGTTCCCCGGACAGTCGAGGCTACACCTTC. Translating gives CASSSPDSRGYTF. V is TRBV28 and J is TRBJ1-2, with D possibly matching TRBD1 (6 bases). The CDR3 spans 13 residues. Per the germline V gene, CDR1 is MDHEN and CDR2 is SYDVKM. Trimming pared 4 bases from V and 8 bases from J, leaving 14 bases between.

This clonotype was recorded many times. The V call is TRBV28, the J call TRBJ2-7; a weak D match, TRBD1 (6 bases). Germline loops: CDR1 MDHEN, CDR2 SYDVKM. The CDR3 sequence is 16 residues long. Trimming took 6 bases from V and 2 from J, leaving 20 bases between them. The CDR3 spells CASRTVHSQGTYEQYF. The CDR3 region has the DNA TGTGCCAGCAGAACCGTACACTCACAGGGAACCTACGAGCAGTACTTC.

Concerning this clonotype itself: A much larger clone lies a single base off, so this may be a read error. This rearrangement joins TRBV9 to TRBJ2-2, with TRBD1 matching over 11 bases. Germline V gene sequence: CDR1 SGDLS, CDR2 YYNGEE. The CDR3 extends over 16 amino acids. J gave up 7 bases and V 4 bases, and 9 bases lay outside the gene matches. CDR3 amino acids: CASSLRTGGANGELFF. DNA for the CDR3: TGTGCCAGCAGCCTCAGGACAGGGGGCGCGAACGGGGAGCTGTTTTTT.

This clonotype was seen ten or more times. This rearrangement joins TRBV19 to TRBJ1-2; possibly TRBD1 for D (6 bases). The CDR3 runs to 16 residues. Deletions cut 7 bases from V and 6 bases from J, with 24 bases between. Germline V lookup: CDR1 LNHDA, CDR2 SQIVND (reference sequence). CDR3 residues: CASNTGTFSRSNGYTF. The CDR3 coding sequence is TGTGCCAGTAACACCGGGACATTCTCTCGATCTAATGGCTACACCTTC.

This clonotype was counted a single time. The V call is TRBV11-2, the J call TRBJ2-1; 8 nucleotides line up with TRBD2. V trimming: 0 bases; J trimming: 6 bases; junction bases outside the gene matches: 10. From germline, CDR1 is SGHAT and CDR2 FQNNGV. The CDR3 totals 17 residues. CDR3 in DNA: TGTGCCAGCAGCTTAGATCGAGGAGCGGGGGCCGCCAATGAGCAGTTCTTC. Translated, it gives CASSLDRGAGAANEQFF. Using reference TRBV11-2 and TRBJ2-1 for the parts outside the CDR3, the full variable domain is EAGVAQSPRYKIIEKRQSVAFWCNPISGHATLYWYQQILGQGPKLLIQFQNNGVVDDSQLPKDRFSAERLKGVDSTLKIQPAKLEDSAVYLCASSLDRGAGAANEQFFGPGTRLTVL.

The chain combines TRBV6-1 with TRBJ1-5; the D gene is possibly TRBD1 (5 bases). CDR3 length equals 14 residues. Trimming removed 6 bases at V and 7 bases at J, with 16 bases between. CDR1 MNHNS and CDR2 SASEGT come from the germline V gene. CDR3 nucleotides: TGTGCCAGCAGCCTCCCGGGGGAGTACCAGCCCCAGCATTTT. Protein product: CASSLPGEYQPQHF.

This clonotype was counted at least ten times. This chain connects TRBV6-1 to TRBJ2-2; 8 bases match TRBD1. The CDR3 contains 15 residues. Germline-derived CDR1 and CDR2 are MNHNS and SASEGT. V lost 7 bases and J lost 3; bases outside the gene matches: 7. CDR3 sequence reads: CASTLGQDYTGELFF. The CDR3 nucleotides are TGTGCCAGCACCTTGGGACAGGACTACACCGGGGAGCTGTTTTTT.

This chain's CDR3 is CASSESLQGFQPQHF. The CDR3, as DNA: TGTGCCAGCAGTGAGAGCCTACAGGGGTTTCAGCCCCAGCATTTT. The chain is built from TRBV6-2 or TRBV6-3 and TRBJ1-5; 7 positions match TRBD1. V dropped 5 bases and J dropped 6; count of bases not matched to a gene: 10. The germline gives CDR1 MNHEY, CDR2 SVGEGT. The CDR3 extends over 15 amino acids.

This clonotype occurred many times. The rearrangement joins TRBV28 to TRBJ1-2; D not certain. The CDR3 loop spans 14 amino acids. Trimming removed 7 bases from V and 7 bases from J, with 19 bases in between. CDR1 and CDR2 (germline): MDHEN, SYDVKM. The CDR3 bases are TGTGCCAGCATACCCCCCGGGCCGCCCTTTGGCTACACCTTC. It encodes CASIPPGPPFGYTF.

This clonotype was observed many times. This sequence joins TRBV6-1 and TRBJ2-4, with 9 bases lining up with TRBD2. Per the germline V gene, CDR1 is MNHNS and CDR2 is SASEGT. The trim removed 6 bases at V and 6 bases at J, leaving 6 bases unmatched. The CDR3 has 14 amino acids. The CDR3 DNA sequence: TGTGCCAGCAGCCAAAGCGGGGGGATAAACATTCAGTACTTC. Amino acids: CASSQSGGINIQYF.

The chain employs TRBV5-1 and TRBJ2-7; D is uncertain. CDR1 is SGHRS, CDR2 YFSETQ, per germline. The CDR3 loop spans 15 amino acids. V lost 0 bases, J lost 3 bases, and 13 bases lay in between. The CDR3 sequence: CASSLAVGQFYEQYF. CDR3 nucleotides: TGCGCCAGCAGCTTGGCCGTAGGCCAGTTCTACGAGCAGTACTTC.

V usage is TRBV5-1 and J usage is TRBJ2-7, with 10 positions matching TRBD1. V lost 4 bases and J lost 7; bases outside the gene matches: 8. Germline V gives CDR1 SGHRS, CDR2 YFSETQ. This CDR3 has 14 residues. The CDR3 reads CASSAGTGVQEQYF. The DNA for the CDR3 is TGCGCCAGCAGCGCCGGGACAGGGGTTCAAGAGCAGTACTTC.

There are a few counts of this clonotype. The chain combines TRBV7-3 with TRBJ1-1; D unclear. The V and J ends lost 0 bases and 6 bases respectively, with 14 bases between them. CDR1 is SGHTA and CDR2 is FQGTGA in the germline V gene. This CDR3 has 15 amino acids. CDR3 in DNA: TGTGCCAGCAGCTTAACACTTTCCGGCCGCCCTGAAGCTTTCTTT. Amino acid sequence: CASSLTLSGRPEAFF.

The sample holds many counts of this clonotype. The V gene is TRBV28, the J gene TRBJ1-2; possibly TRBD1 for D (5 bases). The CDR3 is 14 residues long. Trimming pared 4 bases from V and 8 bases from J, leaving 17 bases between. Germline assignment: CDR1 MDHEN and CDR2 SYDVKM. This CDR3 is CASSSMGTPKGYTF. In nucleotides, the CDR3 is TGTGCCAGCAGTTCCATGGGGACCCCAAAGGGCTACACCTTC.

The chain links TRBV6-1 to TRBJ2-1, with 14 bases aligning to TRBD2. Germline V gene sequence: CDR1 MNHNS, CDR2 SASEGT. Trimming removed 4 bases from V and 3 bases from J; junction bases left unmatched: 14. The CDR3 is 20 residues long. CDR3 DNA: TGTGCCAGCAGTGGAAGACTAGCGGGAGGGCCGAGGGCCCACTACAATGAGCAGTTCTTC. It codes for CASSGRLAGGPRAHYNEQFF.

This clonotype was observed at least ten times. The V and J genes are TRBV2 and TRBJ2-4; D might be TRBD2 (7 bases). V was cut by 2 bases and J by 0 bases, with 17 bases left in between. Germline V gene lookup returns CDR1 SNHLY and CDR2 FYNNEI. The CDR3 totals 18 residues. CDR3 DNA sequence: TGTGCCAGCAGTGAATGGATGGGGGGGGCCCGAGCCAAAAACATTCAGTACTTC. Amino acids: CASSEWMGGARAKNIQYF. The full variable domain, its missing parts supplied by reference TRBV2 and TRBJ2-4, is EPEVTQTPSHQVTQMGQEVILRCVPISNHLYFYWYRQILGQKVEFLVSFYNNEISEKSEIFDDQFSVERPDGSNFTLKIRSTKLEDSAMYFCASSEWMGGARAKNIQYFGAGTRLSVL.

The V and J genes are TRBV19 and TRBJ2-1; 8 bases line up with TRBD1. CDR3 length equals 16 residues. With V trimmed by 4 bases and J by 8 bases, 13 bases remained unmatched. Germline V lookup: CDR1 LNHDA, CDR2 SQIVND (reference sequence). DNA for the CDR3: TGTGCCAGTAGTACAGTCCCGGGACAGGTTAGGGATGAGCAGTTCTTC. Translated: CASSTVPGQVRDEQFF. Complete variable domain (other parts from reference TRBV19 and TRBJ2-1): DGGITQSPKYLFRKEGQNVTLSCEQNLNHDAMYWYRQDPGQGLRLIYYSQIVNDFQKGDIAEGYSVSREKKESFPLTVTSAQKNPTAFYLCASSTVPGQVRDEQFFGPGTRLTVL.

This chain connects TRBV15 to TRBJ1-5, with D tentatively TRBD1 (5 bases). V was pared by 5 bases and J by 6 bases, with 17 bases between. The CDR3 is 15 residues long. The V gene's germline CDR1 is LNHNV and CDR2 YYDKDF (reference sequence). CDR3 nucleotide sequence: TGTGCCACCAGCGGGTCACAAGTAAGGGGTCAGCCCCAGCATTTT. This gives the protein CATSGSQVRGQPQHF.

This chain connects TRBV20-1 to TRBJ2-7; 11 bases match TRBD1. Losses at the gene ends were 5 bases for V and 3 bases for J; bases not matched to a gene: 6. Germline CDR1 is DFQATT and CDR2 is SNEGSKA (reference sequence). The CDR3 covers 14 residues. The CDR3 DNA reads TGCAGTGCTCGCATGGGACAGGGGGACTACGAGCAGTACTTC. Protein product: CSARMGQGDYEQYF.

This clonotype has at least ten counts. The CDR3 DNA sequence: TGTGCCAGCAGCTCACAAGGCAATGGCTACACCTTC. Its protein product is CASSSQGNGYTF. The chain joins TRBV18 to TRBJ1-2; D remains ambiguous. V dropped 8 bases and J dropped 6 bases, with 13 bases sitting between them. Per germline, CDR1 KGHSH and CDR2 LQKENI. The CDR3 runs to 12 residues.

The J gene is TRBJ1-1, the V gene TRBV5-5; TRBD1 is a possible D gene (5 bases). V was cut by 0 bases and J by 1 base, with 10 bases left in between. Germline V gene sequence: CDR1 SGHKS, CDR2 YYEKEE (reference sequence). The CDR3 is 15 amino acids. The CDR3 DNA reads as TGTGCCAGCAGCTTGGTCCAGGGTCGGAACACTGAAGCTTTCTTT. Its protein product is CASSLVQGRNTEAFF.

This clonotype was detected ten times or more. This rearrangement joins TRBV2 to TRBJ1-1, with D uncertain. V was shortened by 3 bases and J by 14 bases, with 16 bases between the two germline ends. CDR3 length: 12 amino acids. In germline, CDR1 is SNHLY, CDR2 FYNNEI. The CDR3 DNA reads TGTGCCAGCAGTGATACCCAGGTTGGGGTATTCTTT. It translates to CASSDTQVGVFF.

The rearrangement links TRBV7-2 to TRBJ1-4, with D unresolved. The CDR3 is 13 residues long. The germline CDR1 and CDR2 sequences are SGHTA and FQGNSA. With 5 bases removed from V and 5 bases from J, the gap between germline ends came to 9 bases. The CDR3 DNA is TGTGCCAGCAGCCGATCGTGGAATGAAAAACTGTTTTTT. It is translated as CASSRSWNEKLFF.

Note on this clonotype: A much bigger clone sits one base away, suggesting this may be a read error. The rearrangement joins TRBV6-2 or TRBV6-3 to TRBJ1-2, with 8 bases lining up with TRBD1. V lost 5 bases, J lost 4 bases, and 3 bases stayed unmatched. This CDR3 contains 13 residues. Germline V lookup: CDR1 MNHEY, CDR2 SVGEGT. The DNA for the CDR3 is TGTGCCAGCAGTCGGACAGGGAGCTATGGCTACACCTTC. Residues: CASSRTGSYGYTF.